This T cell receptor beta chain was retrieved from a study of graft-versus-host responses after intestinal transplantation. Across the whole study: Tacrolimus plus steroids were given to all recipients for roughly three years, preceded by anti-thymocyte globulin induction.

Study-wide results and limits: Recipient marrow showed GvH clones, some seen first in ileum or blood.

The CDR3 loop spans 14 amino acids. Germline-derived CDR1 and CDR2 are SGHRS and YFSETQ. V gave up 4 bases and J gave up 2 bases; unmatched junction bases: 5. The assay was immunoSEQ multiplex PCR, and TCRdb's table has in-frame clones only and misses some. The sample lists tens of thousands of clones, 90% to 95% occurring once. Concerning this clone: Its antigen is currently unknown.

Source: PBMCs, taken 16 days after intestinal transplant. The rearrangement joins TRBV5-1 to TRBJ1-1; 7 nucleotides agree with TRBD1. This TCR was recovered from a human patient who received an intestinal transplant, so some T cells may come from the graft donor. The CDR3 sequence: CASSRGTENTEAFF. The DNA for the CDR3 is TGCGCCAGCAGCCGCGGGACAGAAAACACTGAAGCTTTCTTT.